This T cell receptor beta chain appears in the sequencing data of a study of blood T cell repertoires in COVID-19. Trimming left V 3 bases short and J 5 bases short, with 10 bases between. CDR1 MNHEY and CDR2 SVGAGI come from the germline V gene. CDR3 length: 13 amino acids. The data were produced by immunoSEQ multiplex PCR, yet TCRdb's version contains in-frame clones alone and is incomplete. The sample comprises 390,000 or so clones, 90% of which are singletons, and approximately 6.2% rests with the top ten. This TCR derives from a man in his late teens or twenties with active or convalescent COVID-19. The chain has TRBV6-5 and TRBJ1-1; weak D call: TRBD1 (6 bases). The sequenced material came from peripheral blood. CDR3 bases: TGTGCCAGCAGTTATGCAGGGGTGACTGAAGCTTTCTTT. Amino acid sequence: CASSYAGVTEAFF.